The 28 T cell receptor beta chains given below trace back to one sample, sequenced in a study of cytomegalovirus exposure and HLA in healthy donors. The data were produced by immunoSEQ multiplex PCR, yet TCRdb's version contains in-frame clones alone and is incomplete. Of about 160,000 clones in the sample, about 82% are singletons; the top ten hold over 2%. Sequenced input: PBMCs. The receptors originated from a young man in good health and CMV-seropositive.

The V call is TRBV4-2, the J call TRBJ2-7; weak D call: TRBD1 (5 bases). V was cut by 0 bases and J by 4 bases, with 16 bases left in between. The CDR3 totals 16 residues. In germline, CDR1 is LGHNA, CDR2 YNFKEQ. The CDR3 sequence is CASSQESDTLRYEQYF. The CDR3, as DNA: TGTGCCAGCAGCCAAGAGTCGGACACTTTACGTTACGAGCAGTACTTC.

The chain carries TRBV4-1 and TRBJ1-2; 10 bases are shared with TRBD1. The J segment lost 4 bases and the V segment lost 4 bases, leaving 12 bases of the junction unmatched. Per the germline V gene, CDR1 is MGHRA and CDR2 is YSYEKL. The CDR3 has 17 amino acids. In DNA form, the CDR3 reads TGCGCCAGCAGCCGCCTATCCGGGACAGGGGCCATCTATGGCTACACCTTC. Its protein is CASSRLSGTGAIYGYTF.

J is TRBJ2-1 and V is TRBV4-3; a possible D gene is TRBD2 (6 bases). The CDR3 is 15 residues long. Germline CDR1 is LGHNA and CDR2 is YSLEER. The ends were cut back, 5 bases at V and 3 bases at J, with 14 bases in the middle. The CDR3 sequence: CASSYGGDHYNEQFF. The CDR3 nucleotides read TGCGCCAGCAGCTACGGCGGGGATCACTACAATGAGCAGTTCTTC.

The rearrangement joins TRBV4-3 to TRBJ2-7; D is possibly TRBD1 (6 bases). Deletions cut 0 bases from V and 1 base from J, with 13 bases between. Germline V gene lookup returns CDR1 LGHNA and CDR2 YSLEER. The length of the CDR3 is 16 residues. The CDR3 DNA reads as TGCGCCAGCAGCCAAGATAGGGCAGGGGTTTCCTACGAGCAGTACTTC. As protein: CASSQDRAGVSYEQYF.

The chain joins TRBV14 to TRBJ2-7, with 11 bases fitting TRBD1. The V gene's germline CDR1 is SGHDN and CDR2 FVKESK. CDR3 length equals 17 residues. The J segment lost 3 bases and the V segment lost 1 base, leaving 8 bases of the junction unmatched. The chain's CDR3 is CASSQVGDRGFGYEQYF. The CDR3 coding sequence is TGTGCCAGCAGCCAAGTGGGGGACAGGGGGTTTGGCTACGAGCAGTACTTC.

The chain joins TRBV5-1 to TRBJ1-2; TRBD1 aligns across 7 bases. The CDR3 extends over 16 amino acids. The V and J ends lost 0 bases and 2 bases, in that order; junction bases with no gene match: 7. Germline V CDR1 and CDR2: SGHRS, YFSETQ. In nucleotides, the CDR3 is TGCGCCAGCAGCTTGGCCCAGACAGGGCGCAACTATGGCTACACCTTC. Its translation is CASSLAQTGRNYGYTF.

This clone was recorded once. This sample includes further DNA sequences coding for the same CDR3. CDR3 residues: CASSPPGGNQPQHF. The CDR3 DNA sequence: TGTGCCAGCTCACCACCGGGGGGGAATCAGCCCCAGCATTTT. The V and J genes are TRBV18 and TRBJ1-5; a weak D match, TRBD1 (5 bases). The germline V and J ends were trimmed by 0 bases and 4 bases, with 7 bases remaining between them. The CDR3 covers 14 residues. Per the germline V gene, CDR1 is KGHSH and CDR2 is LQKENI.

V and J are TRBV7-2 and TRBJ2-5; D gene unclear. Between the trimmed V and J ends, which lost 3 bases and 5 bases, there was a span of 10 bases. Germline V gene sequence: CDR1 SGHTA, CDR2 FQGNSA. The CDR3 is made up of 13 amino acids. DNA for the CDR3: TGTGCCAGCAGCTTTGGAGAAAAGGAGACCCAGTACTTC. It translates to CASSFGEKETQYF.

This chain connects TRBV7-2 to TRBJ1-2, with 9 bases that match TRBD1. The CDR3 covers 14 residues. The germline CDR1 and CDR2 sequences are SGHTA and FQGNSA. V was pared by 3 bases and J by 4 bases, with 3 bases of the junction left unmatched. CDR3 sequence reads: CASSFGQGFYGYTF. DNA for the CDR3: TGTGCCAGCAGCTTCGGACAGGGGTTCTATGGCTACACCTTC.

The CDR3: CASSSAVTNYGYTF. The CDR3, as DNA: TGTGCCAGCAGCTCCGCAGTCACGAACTATGGCTACACCTTC. The rearrangement links TRBV7-2 to TRBJ1-2, with unresolved D. Deletions cut 4 bases from V and 2 bases from J, with 11 bases between. The CDR3 consists of 14 residues. Germline CDR1 SGHTA, CDR2 FQGNSA.

A word on this clone: A junction end diverges from the germline sequence, so it may reflect a read error. The chain employs TRBV13 and TRBJ2-7, with D tentatively TRBD2 (6 bases). The CDR3 has 16 residues. Germline assignment: CDR1 PRHDT and CDR2 FYEKMQ (reference sequence). This CDR3 is CASSLGEEGRGYPMHF. Here the CDR3 DNA reads TGTGCCAGCAGCTTAGGGGAGGAGGGGCGCGGTTACCCAATGCACTTC. Full variable domain (rest looked up from reference TRBV13 and TRBJ2-7): AAGVIQSPRHLIKEKRETATLKCYPIPRHDTVYWYQQGPGQDPQFLISFYEKMQSDKGSIPDRFSAQQFSDYHSELNMSSLELGDSALYFCASSLGEEGRGYPMHFGPGTRLTVT.

The chain combines TRBV6-6 with TRBJ1-4; TRBD1 agrees at 9 bases. Germline values: CDR1 MNHNY, CDR2 SVGAGI (reference sequence). This CDR3 comprises 15 residues. Trimming cost V 2 bases and J 7 bases; bases outside gene matches: 5. In DNA form, the CDR3 reads TGTGCCAGCAGTTACGGGACAGGGACAAGTGAAAAACTGTTTTTT. Its translation is CASSYGTGTSEKLFF.

This sequence joins TRBV19 and TRBJ2-3; TRBD1 matches at 9 bases. The CDR3 totals 16 residues. With 7 bases clipped from V and 8 bases from J, the junction kept 16 bases outside the gene matches. Germline CDR1 and CDR2: LNHDA and SQIVND (reference sequence). The CDR3, as DNA: TGTGCCAGTACCCAGGGAGGGACAGGGCGGGCTGGTACGCAGTATTTT. Translation: CASTQGGTGRAGTQYF.

The chain carries TRBV7-3 and TRBJ2-1; D may be TRBD1 (5 bases). Germline assignment: CDR1 SGHTA and CDR2 FQGTGA. V was clipped by 5 bases and J by 5 bases, with 7 bases between them. CDR3 length: 12 residues. The CDR3, as DNA: TGTGCCAGCAGCCCGGACAACAATGAGCAGTTCTTC. Encoded protein: CASSPDNNEQFF.

V is TRBV5-5 and J is TRBJ2-7; 8 bases line up with TRBD1. Germline CDR1 SGHKS, CDR2 YYEKEE (reference sequence). There are 15 residues in the CDR3. J gave up 4 bases and V 7 bases, and 13 bases lay outside the gene matches. CDR3 amino acids: CASATEWTGIYEQYF. CDR3 in DNA: TGTGCCAGCGCTACCGAGTGGACAGGGATTTACGAGCAGTACTTC.

The chain is built from TRBV6-5 and TRBJ2-7; unclear D gene. The CDR3 contains 14 residues. V lost 3 bases and J 2 bases, leaving 11 bases between the germline ends. CDR1 is MNHEY and CDR2 is SVGAGI in the germline V gene. This chain's CDR3 is CASSYNDGAYEQYF. CDR3 DNA: TGTGCCAGCAGTTATAATGACGGAGCCTACGAGCAGTACTTC.

This clone was recorded once. The gene calls are TRBV27 and TRBJ2-7; TRBD2 aligns across 7 bases. CDR3 length: 15 amino acids. The V gene's germline CDR1 is MNHEY and CDR2 SMNVEV (reference sequence). V gave up 5 bases and J gave up 3 bases; unmatched junction bases: 10. The CDR3 spells CASSPSPGLNYEQYF. CDR3 bases: TGTGCCAGCAGTCCAAGTCCGGGACTAAACTACGAGCAGTACTTC.

The chain recombines TRBV5-4 with TRBJ2-3; no clear D gene. Germline V CDR1 and CDR2: SGHNT, YYREEE (reference sequence). The V gene lost 4 bases and the J gene lost 1 base, with 13 bases spanning the gap. The CDR3 is 15 residues long. CDR3 in DNA: TGTGCCAGCAGCCCCCGGAGAGCCGGCACAGATACGCAGTATTTT. Encoded protein: CASSPRRAGTDTQYF.

This chain uses TRBV11-3 with TRBJ2-3, with D maybe TRBD1 (8 bases). The CDR3 is 17 residues long. V shed 4 bases and J shed 5 bases, with 22 bases lying between them. Germline CDR1 is SGHNT and CDR2 is YENEEA. The CDR3 sequence: CASSSGGHRTGRDTQYF. CDR3 DNA: TGTGCCAGCAGCTCCGGGGGGCACCGGACAGGGCGAGATACGCAGTATTTT.

This sequence joins TRBV5-4 and TRBJ2-3; 14 bases align to TRBD2. CDR3 length: 17 amino acids. With V trimmed by 4 bases and J by 6 bases, 10 bases remained unmatched. CDR1 and CDR2 (germline): SGHNT, YYREEE (reference sequence). The DNA of the CDR3 is TGTGCCAGCAGCCGGATGACTAGCGGGGGGGCCGCGGATACGCAGTATTTT. Residues: CASSRMTSGGAADTQYF.

The CDR3 DNA sequence: TGCGCCAGCAGCTCCTCCAGACAGGGGGCCAGCACTGAAGCTTTCTTT. This encodes CASSSSRQGASTEAFF. The chain employs TRBV5-1 and TRBJ1-1; 10 bases map to TRBD1. V lost 3 bases, J lost 4 bases, and 9 bases stayed unmatched. Germline V gene data show CDR1 as SGHRS and CDR2 as YFSETQ. This CDR3 is 16 amino acids long.

In this sample, this clone turned up many times. The chain combines TRBV6-4 with TRBJ2-3; possible D gene TRBD2, 5 bases. V was clipped by 5 bases and J by 0 bases, with 6 bases between them. The germline gives CDR1 MRHNA, CDR2 SNTAGT. CDR3 length: 13 amino acids. The DNA for the CDR3 is TGTGCCAGCAGTAGCGGTAGCACAGATACGCAGTATTTT. Protein sequence: CASSSGSTDTQYF.

The genes are TRBV19 and TRBJ2-1, with 11 bases that match TRBD1. The CDR3 totals 14 residues. Germline CDR1 is LNHDA and CDR2 is SQIVND (reference sequence). J gave up 5 bases and V 10 bases, and 7 bases lay outside the gene matches. For the CDR3, the DNA is TGTGCCACCGGGGACAGGGGGTTCAACAATGAGCAGTTCTTC. Translating it yields CATGDRGFNNEQFF.

The genes are TRBV6-6 and TRBJ2-2, with 13 bases matching TRBD2. CDR3 length: 15 residues. The germline V gene has CDR1 MNHNY and CDR2 SVGAGI (reference sequence). V lost 3 bases, J lost 6 bases, and 1 base stayed unmatched. The CDR3 nucleotides read TGTGCCAGCAGTTATACTAGCGGGGGGGCCGGGGAGCTGTTTTTT. Encoded protein: CASSYTSGGAGELFF.

The chain uses TRBV18 and TRBJ1-6; 9 bases match TRBD1. This CDR3 region has 17 residues. Looked up from germline, CDR1 is KGHSH and CDR2 is LQKENI. The junction had 9 bases not matched to a gene; V was cut back by 3 bases and J by 6 bases. CDR3 amino acids: CASSPTTGTGPNSPLHF. In nucleotides, the CDR3 is TGTGCCAGCTCACCTACTACCGGGACAGGGCCTAATTCACCCCTCCACTTT. The full variable domain, rest sourced from reference TRBV18 and TRBJ1-6, is NAGVMQNPRHLVRRRGQEARLRCSPMKGHSHVYWYRQLPEEGLKFMVYLQKENIIDESGMPKERFSAEFPKEGPSILRIQQVVRGDSAAYFCASSPTTGTGPNSPLHFGNGTRLTVT.

The chain combines TRBV4-1 with TRBJ2-5; 8 bases line up with TRBD1. V was pared by 0 bases and J by 5 bases, with 11 bases of the junction left unmatched. Germline assignment: CDR1 MGHRA and CDR2 YSYEKL. The CDR3 totals 17 residues. CDR3 amino acids: CASSQDLGTGGKETQYF. The CDR3 DNA sequence: TGCGCCAGCAGCCAAGATCTGGGTACAGGGGGGAAGGAGACCCAGTACTTC.

The chain recombines TRBV7-2 with TRBJ1-1; the D is unclear. Per the germline V gene, CDR1 is SGHTA and CDR2 is FQGNSA. Trimming stripped 1 base from V and 0 bases from J, with 18 bases between. The CDR3 sequence is 18 residues long. CDR3 nucleotides: TGTGCCAGCAGCTTAGAACCCTTGTGGGAGGAAATGAACACTGAAGCTTTCTTT. As protein: CASSLEPLWEEMNTEAFF.

J is TRBJ2-7 and V is TRBV9; TRBD2 agrees at 11 bases. The CDR3 sequence is 16 residues long. Germline V CDR1 and CDR2: SGDLS, YYNGEE. V shed 8 bases and J 0 bases; nucleotides not matched to a gene: 10. The CDR3 region is CAREGTSGANSYEQYF. CDR3 bases: TGTGCCAGAGAGGGGACTAGCGGCGCTAACTCCTACGAGCAGTACTTC.